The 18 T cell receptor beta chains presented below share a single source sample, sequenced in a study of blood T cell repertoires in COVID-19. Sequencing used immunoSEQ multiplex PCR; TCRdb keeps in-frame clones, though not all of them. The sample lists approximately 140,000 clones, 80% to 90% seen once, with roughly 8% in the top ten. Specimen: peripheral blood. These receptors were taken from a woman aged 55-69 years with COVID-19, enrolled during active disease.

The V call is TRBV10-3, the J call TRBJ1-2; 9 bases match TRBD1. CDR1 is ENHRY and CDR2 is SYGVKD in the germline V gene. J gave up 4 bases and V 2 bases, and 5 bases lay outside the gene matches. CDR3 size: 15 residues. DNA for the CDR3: TGTGCCATCAGTGAGAGTTTGGGACAGGGCTATGGCTACACCTTC. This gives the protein CAISESLGQGYGYTF.

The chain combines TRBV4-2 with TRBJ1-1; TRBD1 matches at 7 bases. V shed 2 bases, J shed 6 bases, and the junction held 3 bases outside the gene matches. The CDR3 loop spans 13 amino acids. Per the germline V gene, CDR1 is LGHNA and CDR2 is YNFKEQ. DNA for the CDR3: TGTGCCAGCAGCCAAACTACAGGGGCTGAAGCTTTCTTT. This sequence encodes CASSQTTGAEAFF.

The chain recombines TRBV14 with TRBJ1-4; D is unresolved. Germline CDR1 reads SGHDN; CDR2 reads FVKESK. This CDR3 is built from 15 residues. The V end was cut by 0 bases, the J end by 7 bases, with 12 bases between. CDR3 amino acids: CASSQETLEGEKLFF. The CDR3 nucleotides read TGTGCCAGCAGCCAAGAAACCCTCGAGGGTGAAAAACTGTTTTTT.

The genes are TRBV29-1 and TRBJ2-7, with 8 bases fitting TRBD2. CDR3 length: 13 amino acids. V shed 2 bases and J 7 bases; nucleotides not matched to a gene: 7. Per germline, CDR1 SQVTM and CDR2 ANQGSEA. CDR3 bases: TGCAGCGTTGAACGCCAGGGGACTAGAGAGCAGTACTTC. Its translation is CSVERQGTREQYF.

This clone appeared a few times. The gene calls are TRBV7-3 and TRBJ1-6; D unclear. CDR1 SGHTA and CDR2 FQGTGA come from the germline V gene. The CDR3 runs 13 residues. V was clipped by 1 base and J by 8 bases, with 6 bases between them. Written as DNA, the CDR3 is TGTGCCAGCAGCTTAATGGAGGATTCACCCCTCCACTTT. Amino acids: CASSLMEDSPLHF.

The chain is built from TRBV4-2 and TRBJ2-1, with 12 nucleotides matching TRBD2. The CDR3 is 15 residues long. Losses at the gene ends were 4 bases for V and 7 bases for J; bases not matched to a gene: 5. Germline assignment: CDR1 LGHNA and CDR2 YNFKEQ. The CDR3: CASSLGLAGDNEQFF. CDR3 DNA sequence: TGTGCCAGCAGCCTGGGACTAGCGGGCGATAATGAGCAGTTCTTC.

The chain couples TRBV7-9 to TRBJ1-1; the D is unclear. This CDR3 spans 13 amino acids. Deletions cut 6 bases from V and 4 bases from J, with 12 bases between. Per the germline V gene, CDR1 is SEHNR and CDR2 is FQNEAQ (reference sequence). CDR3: CASSLSESTEAFF. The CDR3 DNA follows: TGTGCCAGCAGTCTCTCCGAGAGCACTGAAGCTTTCTTT.

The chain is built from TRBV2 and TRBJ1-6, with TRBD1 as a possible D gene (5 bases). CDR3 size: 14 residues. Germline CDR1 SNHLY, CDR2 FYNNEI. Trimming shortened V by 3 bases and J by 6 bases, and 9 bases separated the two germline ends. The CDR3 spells CASSEGQVNSPLHF. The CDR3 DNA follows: TGTGCCAGCAGTGAGGGGCAGGTTAATTCACCCCTCCACTTT.

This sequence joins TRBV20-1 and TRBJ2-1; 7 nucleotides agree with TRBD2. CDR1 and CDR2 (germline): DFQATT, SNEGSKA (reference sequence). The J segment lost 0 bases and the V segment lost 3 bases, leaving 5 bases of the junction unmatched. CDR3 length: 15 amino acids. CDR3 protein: CSASQAGNSYNEQFF. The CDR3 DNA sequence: TGCAGTGCTAGTCAAGCGGGGAACTCCTACAATGAGCAGTTCTTC.

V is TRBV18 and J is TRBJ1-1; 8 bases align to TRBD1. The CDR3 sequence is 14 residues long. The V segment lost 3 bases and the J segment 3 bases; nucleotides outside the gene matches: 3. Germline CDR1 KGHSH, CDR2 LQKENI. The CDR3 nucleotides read TGTGCCAGCTCACCGACAGGGGAGGACACTGAAGCTTTCTTT. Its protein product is CASSPTGEDTEAFF. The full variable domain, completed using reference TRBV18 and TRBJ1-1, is NAGVMQNPRHLVRRRGQEARLRCSPMKGHSHVYWYRQLPEEGLKFMVYLQKENIIDESGMPKERFSAEFPKEGPSILRIQQVVRGDSAAYFCASSPTGEDTEAFFGQGTRLTVV.

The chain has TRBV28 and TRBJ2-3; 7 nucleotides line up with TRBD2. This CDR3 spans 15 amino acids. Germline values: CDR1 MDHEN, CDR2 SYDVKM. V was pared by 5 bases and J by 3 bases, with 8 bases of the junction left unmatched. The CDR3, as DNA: TGTGCCAGCAGTCCACCTAGCGGCCTTACAGATACGCAGTATTTT. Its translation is CASSPPSGLTDTQYF.

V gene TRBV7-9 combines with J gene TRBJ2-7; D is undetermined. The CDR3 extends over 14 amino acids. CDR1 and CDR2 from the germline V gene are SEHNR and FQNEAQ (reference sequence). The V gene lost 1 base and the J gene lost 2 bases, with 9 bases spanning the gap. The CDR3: CASSLELSPYEQYF. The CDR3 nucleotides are TGTGCCAGCAGCTTAGAGCTGTCGCCCTACGAGCAGTACTTC.

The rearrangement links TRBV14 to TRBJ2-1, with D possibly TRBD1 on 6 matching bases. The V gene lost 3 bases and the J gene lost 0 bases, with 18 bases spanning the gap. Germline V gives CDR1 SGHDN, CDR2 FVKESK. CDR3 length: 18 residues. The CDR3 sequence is CASSHLFGKGGSYNEQFF. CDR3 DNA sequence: TGTGCCAGCAGCCATCTATTTGGGAAAGGGGGCTCCTACAATGAGCAGTTCTTC.

In nucleotides, the CDR3 is TGCGCCAGCAGCCAGGAATGGACAGGTTCAAACTATGGCTACACCTTC. Translated, it gives CASSQEWTGSNYGYTF. This sequence joins TRBV4-3 and TRBJ1-2; 7 bases align to TRBD1. CDR3 length: 16 residues. Germline V gene lookup returns CDR1 LGHNA and CDR2 YSLEER. V gave up 3 bases and J gave up 2 bases; unmatched junction bases: 9.

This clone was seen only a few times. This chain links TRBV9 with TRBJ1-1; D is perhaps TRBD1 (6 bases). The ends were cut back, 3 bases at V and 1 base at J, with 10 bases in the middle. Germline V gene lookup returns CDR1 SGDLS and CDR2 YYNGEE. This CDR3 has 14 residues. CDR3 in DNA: TGTGCCAGCAGCGACTCCAGGGGGAACACTGAAGCTTTCTTT. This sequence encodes CASSDSRGNTEAFF.

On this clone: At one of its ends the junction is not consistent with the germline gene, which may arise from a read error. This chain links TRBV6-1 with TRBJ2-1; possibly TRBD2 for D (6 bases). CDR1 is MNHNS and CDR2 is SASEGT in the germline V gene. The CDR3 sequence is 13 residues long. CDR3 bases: TGTGCCAGCAGTGAAGCACTAGCAAATATCCCGATCTTC. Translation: CASSEALANIPIF.

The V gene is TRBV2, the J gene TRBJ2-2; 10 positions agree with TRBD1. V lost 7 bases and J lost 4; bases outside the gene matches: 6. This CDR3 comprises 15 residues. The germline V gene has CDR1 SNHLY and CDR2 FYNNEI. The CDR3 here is CASKGQGPFTGELFF. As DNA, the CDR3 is TGTGCCAGCAAGGGACAGGGGCCTTTCACCGGGGAGCTGTTTTTT.

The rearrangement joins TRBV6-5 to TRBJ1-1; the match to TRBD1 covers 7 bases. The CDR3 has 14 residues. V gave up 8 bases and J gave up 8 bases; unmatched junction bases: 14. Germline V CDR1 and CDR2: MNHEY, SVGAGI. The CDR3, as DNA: TGTGCCAGCCCCCGATCCCAGGGGGGTACCGAAGCTTTCTTT. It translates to CASPRSQGGTEAFF.